This TCR beta chain was documented in a study of CD8+CD57+ T cells in acquired aplastic anemia. V was cut by 3 bases and J by 3 bases, with 14 bases left in between. This CDR3 is built from 14 residues. Germline CDR1 is DFQATT and CDR2 is SNEGSKA (reference sequence). Template material for TCR beta VDJ and CDR3 profiling consisted of genomic DNA. TCRdb passed the reads through MiXCR, listing each CDR3 protein once. The sample carries 200,000 or so distinct CDR3 sequences, around 65% recorded once. This clonotype was seen only a few times. The rearrangement joins TRBV20-1 to TRBJ1-2; weak D call: TRBD1 (5 bases). The source is a human donor with severe aplastic anemia or a healthy control (not recorded which). Sequenced: sorted CD4+, CD8+, or CD8+CD57+ T cells (not recorded which) from PBMCs. CDR3: CSARPGGGDYGYTF. The DNA of the CDR3 is TGCAGTGCTAGGCCGGGTGGAGGGGACTATGGCTACACCTTC.